The clone carrying this TCR beta chain was counted a single time. This record comes from a study of T cell changes during pregnancy in multiple sclerosis. CDR1 MNHEY and CDR2 SMNVEV come from the germline V gene (reference sequence). The CDR3 spans 15 residues. V gave up 6 bases and J gave up 4 bases; unmatched junction bases: 4. Libraries were prepared by immunoSEQ multiplex PCR; TCRdb keeps only in-frame clonotypes and omits some of them. This repertoire shows some 96,000 clones, around 92% found once; its top ten account for less than 2%. The chain combines TRBV27 with TRBJ2-2; 11 nucleotides align to TRBD2. The specimen was peripheral blood, collected after pregnancy. The TCR sequence derives from a female donor with multiple sclerosis, enrolled in a pregnancy study. The CDR3 spells CASSLSGGGTGELFF. As DNA, the CDR3 is TGTGCCAGCAGCCTTAGCGGGGGGGGCACCGGGGAGCTGTTTTTT.